Here is one T cell receptor (beta chain) with its context. This record comes from a study of radiotherapy plus CTLA-4 blockade in lung cancer. Generated by immunoSEQ multiplex PCR, the TCRdb table keeps only in-frame clones and is missing some. The repertoire holds over 80,000 clones, about four fifths seen once, with over 0.75% in the top ten. The V end was cut by 1 base, the J end by 8 bases, with 8 bases between. CDR1 is DFQATT, CDR2 SNEGSKA, per germline (reference sequence). This CDR3 comprises 11 residues. J is TRBJ1-2 and V is TRBV20-1; no definite D call. The sequenced sample was peripheral blood, obtained from a patient treated with radiotherapy plus ipilimumab. The clonotype originates from a human donor with non-small cell lung cancer who had stable disease on radiotherapy plus ipilimumab. CDR3 region: CSARGDIGYTF. CDR3 sequence (DNA): TGCAGTGCTAGAGGTGACATAGGCTACACCTTC.